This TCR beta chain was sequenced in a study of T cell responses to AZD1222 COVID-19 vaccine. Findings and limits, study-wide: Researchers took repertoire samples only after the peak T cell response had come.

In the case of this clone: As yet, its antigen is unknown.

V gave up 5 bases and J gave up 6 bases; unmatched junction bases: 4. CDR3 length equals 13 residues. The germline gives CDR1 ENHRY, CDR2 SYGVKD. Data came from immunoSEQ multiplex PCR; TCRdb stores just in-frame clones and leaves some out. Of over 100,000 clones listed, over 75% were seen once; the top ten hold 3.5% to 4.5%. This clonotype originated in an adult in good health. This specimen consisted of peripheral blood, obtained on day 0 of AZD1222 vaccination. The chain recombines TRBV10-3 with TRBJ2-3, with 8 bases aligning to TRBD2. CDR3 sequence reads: CAISPAGVDTQYF. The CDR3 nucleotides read TGTGCCATCAGTCCAGCGGGGGTGGATACGCAGTATTTT.